This T cell receptor (beta chain) emerged from a study of T cells in Graves' hyperthyroidism and ophthalmopathy. The V gene's germline CDR1 is SEHNR and CDR2 FQNEAQ (reference sequence). The CDR3 has 13 residues. Trimming shortened V by 0 bases and J by 1 base, and 3 bases separated the two germline ends. In this sample, this clonotype turned up many times. From RNA transcripts, TCR beta CDR3 regions were amplified. The HTBI primer set served for first-round RT-PCR of the TCR CDR3. TCRdb redid the calling of the multiplex PCR reads with MiXCR, one entry per CDR3 protein. The table records roughly 110,000 distinct CDR3 sequences, more than 15% of them present only once.

The clonotype comes from a woman aged 45-65 years with Graves' hyperthyroidism. Specimen: blood. J is TRBJ1-1 and V is TRBV7-9, with D unresolved. The CDR3 sequence is CASSLAANTEAFF. The CDR3 DNA follows: TGTGCCAGCAGCTTAGCGGCGAACACTGAAGCTTTCTTT.